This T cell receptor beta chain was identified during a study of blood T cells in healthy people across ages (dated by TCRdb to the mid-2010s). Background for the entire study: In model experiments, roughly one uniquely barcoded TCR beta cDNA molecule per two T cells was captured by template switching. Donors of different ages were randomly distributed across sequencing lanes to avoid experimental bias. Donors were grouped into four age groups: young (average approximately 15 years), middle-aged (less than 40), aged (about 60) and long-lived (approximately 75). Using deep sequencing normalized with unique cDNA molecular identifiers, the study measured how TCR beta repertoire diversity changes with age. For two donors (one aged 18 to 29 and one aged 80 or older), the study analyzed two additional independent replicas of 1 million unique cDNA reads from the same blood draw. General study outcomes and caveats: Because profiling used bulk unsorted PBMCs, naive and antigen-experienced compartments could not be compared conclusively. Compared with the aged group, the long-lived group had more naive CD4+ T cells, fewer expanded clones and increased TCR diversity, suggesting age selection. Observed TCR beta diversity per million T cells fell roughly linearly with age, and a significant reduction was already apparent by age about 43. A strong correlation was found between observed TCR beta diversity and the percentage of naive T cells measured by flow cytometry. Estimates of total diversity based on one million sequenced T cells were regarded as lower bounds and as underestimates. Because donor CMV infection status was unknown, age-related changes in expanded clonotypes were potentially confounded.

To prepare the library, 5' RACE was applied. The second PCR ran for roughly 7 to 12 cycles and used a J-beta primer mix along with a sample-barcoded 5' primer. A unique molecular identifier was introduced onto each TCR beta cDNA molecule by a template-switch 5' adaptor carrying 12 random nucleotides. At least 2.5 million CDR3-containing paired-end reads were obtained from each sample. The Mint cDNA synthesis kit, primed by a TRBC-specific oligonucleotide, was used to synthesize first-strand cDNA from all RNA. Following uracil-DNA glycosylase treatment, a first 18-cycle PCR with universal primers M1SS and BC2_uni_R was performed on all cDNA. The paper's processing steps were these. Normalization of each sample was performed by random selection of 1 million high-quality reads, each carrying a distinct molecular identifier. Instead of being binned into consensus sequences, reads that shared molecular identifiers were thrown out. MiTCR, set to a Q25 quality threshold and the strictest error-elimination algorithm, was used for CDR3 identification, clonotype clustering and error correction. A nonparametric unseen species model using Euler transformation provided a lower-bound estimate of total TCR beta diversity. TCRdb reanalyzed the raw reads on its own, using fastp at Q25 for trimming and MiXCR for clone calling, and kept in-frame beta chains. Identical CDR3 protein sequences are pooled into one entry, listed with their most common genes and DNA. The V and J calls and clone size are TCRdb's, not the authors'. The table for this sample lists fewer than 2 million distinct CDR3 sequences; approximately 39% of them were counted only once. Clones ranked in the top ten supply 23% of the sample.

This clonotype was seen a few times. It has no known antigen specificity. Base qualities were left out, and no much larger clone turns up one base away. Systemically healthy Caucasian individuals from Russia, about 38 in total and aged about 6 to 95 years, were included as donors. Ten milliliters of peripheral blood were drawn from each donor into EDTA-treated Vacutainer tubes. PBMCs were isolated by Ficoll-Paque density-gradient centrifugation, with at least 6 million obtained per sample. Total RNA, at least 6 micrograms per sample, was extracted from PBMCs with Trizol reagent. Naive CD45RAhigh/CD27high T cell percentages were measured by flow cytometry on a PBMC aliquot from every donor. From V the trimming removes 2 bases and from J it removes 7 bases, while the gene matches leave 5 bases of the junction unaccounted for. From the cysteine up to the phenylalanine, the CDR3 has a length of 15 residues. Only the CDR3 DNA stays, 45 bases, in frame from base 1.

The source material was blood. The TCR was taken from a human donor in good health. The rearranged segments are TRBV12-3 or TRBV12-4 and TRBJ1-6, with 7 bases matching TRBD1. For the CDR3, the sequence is CASSLRTGVNSPLHF. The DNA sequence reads TGTGCCAGCAGTTTAAGAACAGGGGTAAATTCACCCCTCCACTTT.